The present TCR beta chain was sequenced within a study of shared clonotypes between healthy human individuals. Trimming left V 2 bases short and J 4 bases short, with 14 bases between. The germline CDR1 and CDR2 sequences are KGHSH and LQKENI. The CDR3 spans 15 residues. For each subset, genomic DNA was distributed in equal portions over several immunoSEQ plates. Profiling relied on immunoSEQ multiplex PCR, and the TCRdb table lists in-frame clones only, not all of them. The data show 640,000 or so clones, around 72% seen once. On this clone: Its specificity is unknown.

Study-wide findings and caveats: Memory subsets had estimated richness that was generally smaller than that of naive subsets.

The chain recombines TRBV18 with TRBJ1-2; D might be TRBD1 (5 bases). This clonotype was sampled from a young woman in good health. Specimen: memory CD4+ T cells sorted from blood. The subset was: CD45RA-negative fraction. This chain's CDR3 is CASSPGEGEAYGYTF. CDR3 DNA sequence: TGTGCCAGCTCACCAGGAGAAGGGGAGGCCTATGGCTACACCTTC. The whole variable domain, remainder taken from reference TRBV18 and TRBJ1-2, is NAGVMQNPRHLVRRRGQEARLRCSPMKGHSHVYWYRQLPEEGLKFMVYLQKENIIDESGMPKERFSAEFPKEGPSILRIQQVVRGDSAAYFCASSPGEGEAYGYTFGSGTRLTVV.